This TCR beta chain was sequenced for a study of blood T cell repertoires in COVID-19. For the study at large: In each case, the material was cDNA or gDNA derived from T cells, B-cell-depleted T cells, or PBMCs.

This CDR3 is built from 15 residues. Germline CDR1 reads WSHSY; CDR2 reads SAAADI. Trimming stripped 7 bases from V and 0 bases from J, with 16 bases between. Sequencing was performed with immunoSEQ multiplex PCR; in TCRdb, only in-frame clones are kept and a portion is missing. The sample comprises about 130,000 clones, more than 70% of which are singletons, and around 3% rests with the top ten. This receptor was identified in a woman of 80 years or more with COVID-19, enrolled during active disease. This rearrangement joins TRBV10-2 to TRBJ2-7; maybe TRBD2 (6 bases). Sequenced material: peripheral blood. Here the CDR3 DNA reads TGCGCCAGCACGATTGGCGGGATTAGCTCCTACGAGCAGTACTTC. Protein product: CASTIGGISSYEQYF.